These 5 T cell receptor beta chains share one sample of origin, sequenced in a study of neurological immune-mediated disorders. Stated time point: technical triplicate 2. MiXCR, run by TCRdb on the 5' RACE reads, gives a single entry per CDR3 protein. Among about 32,000 distinct CDR3 sequences listed, approximately 12% were seen once. Sequenced sample: CD4+ T cells from blood. Receptor source: a female donor with HTLV-1-associated myelopathy (HAM/TSP).

In this sample, this clonotype turned up many times. This chain connects TRBV30 to TRBJ1-2; D remains unclear. The germline V and J ends were trimmed by 2 bases and 2 bases, with 6 bases remaining between them. CDR3 length equals 12 residues. Looked up from germline, CDR1 is GTSNPN and CDR2 is SVGIG (reference sequence). The CDR3 DNA is TGTGCCTGGAGTCGGGGAAACTATGGCTACACCTTC. Protein: CAWSRGNYGYTF.

Only one count was recorded for this clonotype. V is TRBV20-1 and J is TRBJ2-3, with TRBD2 identical over 8 bases. The CDR3 spans 16 residues. Trimming at V came to 0 bases and at J to 4 bases, leaving 9 bases not matched to a gene. Looked up from germline, CDR1 is DFQATT and CDR2 is SNEGSKA (reference sequence). As DNA, the CDR3 is TGCAGTGCTAGAGAACAGGGACTAGTGTCCTCAGATACGCAGTATTTT. Amino acid sequence: CSAREQGLVSSDTQYF.

This clonotype was seen many times. An end of the junction differs from the germline gene, which may be a read error. V usage is TRBV20-1 and J usage is TRBJ2-7, with TRBD1 matching over 7 bases. The CDR3 sequence is 13 residues long. Germline V gene data show CDR1 as DFQATT and CDR2 as SNEGSKA (reference sequence). CDR3 DNA sequence: TGCAGTGCTAGACGGACAGGCTCCCACGAGCAGTACTTC. Protein product: CSARRTGSHEQYF.

This clonotype has only one observation. At one end the junction does not follow the germline gene, possibly because of a read error. The chain carries TRBV5-1 and TRBJ1-2, with a weak D call TRBD1 (5 bases). The germline V gene has CDR1 SGHRS and CDR2 YFSETQ. CDR3 length equals 15 residues. Here the CDR3 DNA reads TGCGCCAGCAGCTTAGAAAGACAATGGGGCTATGGCTACAACTTC. Translation: CASSLERQWGYGYNF.

In this sample, this clonotype turned up many times. J is TRBJ1-4 and V is TRBV5-5; no clear D. Germline V gene lookup returns CDR1 SGHKS and CDR2 YYEKEE (reference sequence). Trimming removed 1 base at V and 4 bases at J, with 8 bases between. The CDR3 totals 14 residues. The CDR3 is CASSLTIDNEKLFF. The CDR3 bases are TGTGCCAGCAGCTTGACCATTGATAATGAAAAACTGTTTTTT.